These T cell receptor beta chains were read from a single sample in a study of identical twins. TCRdb analysed the 5' RACE reads with MiXCR anew, one entry per CDR3 protein. The data contain about 810,000 distinct CDR3 sequences, around an eighth of them singletons. The same data also contributed to another study, on yellow fever vaccine responses in identical twins.

Sequencing input: PBMCs. The receptors come from a woman aged 18-29 years in good health. CDR3s include the opening cysteine and the closing phenylalanine or tryptophan. The D gene is left open where the match is weak. Size values are once, few and many counts, or a class for expanded clones, and some rows have none.

clone_size	d_call	j_call	v_call	cdr3_nt	cdr3_aa
.	.	TRBJ2-1	TRBV10-3	TGTGCCATCAGGGCCGAAGGCAATGAGCAGTTCTTC	CAIRAEGNEQFF
.	TRBD1	TRBJ1-5	TRBV12-3/TRBV12-4	TGTGCCAGCACCCCAGGAATTCAGGGGGATCAGCCCCAGCATTTT	CASTPGIQGDQPQHF
.	.	TRBJ1-2	TRBV28	TGTGCCAGCAGTTTTCACCCCATGGTCAGTTCTAACTATGGCTACACCTTC	CASSFHPMVSSNYGYTF
few	.	TRBJ1-3	TRBV12-3/TRBV12-4	TGTGCCAGCAGGCGCTCTCCGGGGGGTAGTGGAAACACCATATATTTT	CASRRSPGGSGNTIYF
many	TRBD2	TRBJ2-1	TRBV11-2	TGTGCCAGCAGCCCTGCGGGGGGTACCGTTTCCTACAATGAGCAGTTCTTC	CASSPAGGTVSYNEQFF
.	.	TRBJ2-7	TRBV5-5	TGTGCCGAACAGGGTTCTCTGAACGAGCAGTACTTC	CAEQGSLNEQYF
.	.	TRBJ2-2	TRBV28	TGTGCCAGCAGTTCCTCAGGGGCAGGCACCGGGGAGCTGTTTTTT	CASSSSGAGTGELFF
.	.	TRBJ1-4	TRBV3-1	TGTGCCAGCAATTTAGGGGGAAGTAATGAAAAACTGTTTTTT	CASNLGGSNEKLFF
few	.	TRBJ1-1	TRBV19	TGTGCCAGTAGTCGAGGGAGGGGTTCAATGAACACTGAAGCTTTCTTT	CASSRGRGSMNTEAFF
many	.	TRBJ2-4	TRBV12-3/TRBV12-4	TGTGCCAGCAGTTTGAGTCTAGGAGCCAAAAACATTCAGTACTTC	CASSLSLGAKNIQYF